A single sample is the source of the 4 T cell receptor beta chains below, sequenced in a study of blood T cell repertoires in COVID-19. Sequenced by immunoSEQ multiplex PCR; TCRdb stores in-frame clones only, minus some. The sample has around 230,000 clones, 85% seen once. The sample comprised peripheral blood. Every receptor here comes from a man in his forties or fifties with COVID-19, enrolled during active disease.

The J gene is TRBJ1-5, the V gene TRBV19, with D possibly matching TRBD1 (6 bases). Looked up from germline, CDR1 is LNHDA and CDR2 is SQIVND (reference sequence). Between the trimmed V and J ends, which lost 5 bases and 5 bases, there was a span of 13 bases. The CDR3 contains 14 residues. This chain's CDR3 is CASSARGGDQPQHF. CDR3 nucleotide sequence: TGTGCCAGTAGTGCTCGAGGGGGGGATCAGCCCCAGCATTTT.

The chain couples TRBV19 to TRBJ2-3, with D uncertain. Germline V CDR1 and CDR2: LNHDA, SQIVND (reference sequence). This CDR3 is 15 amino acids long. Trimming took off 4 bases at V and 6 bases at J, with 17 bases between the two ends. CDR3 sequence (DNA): TGTGCCAGTAGTAAGGAGAACGGTGGGTGGGATACGCAGTATTTT. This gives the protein CASSKENGGWDTQYF.

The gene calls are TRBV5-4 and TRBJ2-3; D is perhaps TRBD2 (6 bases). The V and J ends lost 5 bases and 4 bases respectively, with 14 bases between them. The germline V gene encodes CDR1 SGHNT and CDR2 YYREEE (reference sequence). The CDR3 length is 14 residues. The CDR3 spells CASRRDLFSDTQYF. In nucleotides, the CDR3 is TGTGCCAGCAGGCGGGACTTATTCTCAGATACGCAGTATTTT.

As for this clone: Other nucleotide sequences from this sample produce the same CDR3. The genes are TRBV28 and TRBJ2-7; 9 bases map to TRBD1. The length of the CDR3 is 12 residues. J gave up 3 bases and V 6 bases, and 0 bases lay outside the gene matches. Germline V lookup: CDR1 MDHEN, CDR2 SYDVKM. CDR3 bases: TGTGCCAGCAGGGACAGGGGCTACGAGCAGTACTTC. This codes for CASRDRGYEQYF.